This passage covers 8 T cell receptor beta chains from one sample sequenced in a study of cytotoxic CD8 clonotypes in ibrutinib-treated CLL. TCRdb keeps only in-frame clones here, not all; method: immunoSEQ multiplex PCR. Here the sample spans nearly 50,000 clones, around 52% being singletons. The material was PBMCs, obtained after 24 months of ibrutinib treatment. These receptors came from a human donor with chronic lymphocytic leukemia.

The chain recombines TRBV4-1 with TRBJ2-3; possibly TRBD2 for D (5 bases). The CDR3 spans 16 residues. V lost 0 bases, J lost 1 base, and 11 bases lay in between. Germline assignment: CDR1 MGHRA and CDR2 YSYEKL. CDR3 residues: CASSQDGGRGTDTQYF. The CDR3, as DNA: TGCGCCAGCAGCCAAGATGGTGGGCGGGGCACAGATACGCAGTATTTT.

The chain joins TRBV5-1 to TRBJ2-3; D possibly matches TRBD1 or TRBD2 (6 bases each). The CDR3 loop spans 15 amino acids. V was cut by 5 bases and J by 2 bases, with 15 bases left in between. Looked up from germline, CDR1 is SGHRS and CDR2 is YFSETQ. CDR3 DNA: TGCGCCAGCAGAGCGGAGGGGGGCCCCACAGATACGCAGTATTTT. Translated, it gives CASRAEGGPTDTQYF.

The rearrangement joins TRBV7-6 to TRBJ2-7; 9 nucleotides line up with TRBD2. After removal of 0 bases from V and 3 bases from J, the junction contained 3 bases not matched to a gene. This CDR3 is 15 amino acids long. The germline CDR1 and CDR2 sequences are SGHVS and FNYEAQ. Here the CDR3 reads CASSLAPSGDYEQYF. Written as DNA, the CDR3 is TGTGCCAGCAGCTTAGCACCTAGCGGGGACTACGAGCAGTACTTC.

This clone was seen a single time. The rearrangement links TRBV19 to TRBJ2-6; TRBD1 aligns across 11 bases. The CDR3 is 15 amino acids. CDR1 LNHDA and CDR2 SQIVND come from the germline V gene (reference sequence). After removal of 11 bases from V and 0 bases from J, the junction contained 3 bases not matched to a gene. The CDR3 region has the DNA TGTGCCGGGGGGACAGGGGGCTCTGGGGCCAACGTCCTGACTTTC. Translation gives CAGGTGGSGANVLTF.

The table lists this clone with a count of one. The genes are TRBV10-3 and TRBJ1-1; possible D gene TRBD1, 5 bases. The CDR3 totals 16 residues. In germline, CDR1 is ENHRY, CDR2 SYGVKD. Trimming shortened V by 6 bases and J by 0 bases, and 17 bases separated the two germline ends. The CDR3 DNA sequence: TGTGCCATCAGCGAGGACGGGGGGAGGGTGAACACTGAAGCTTTCTTT. Translated: CAISEDGGRVNTEAFF.

V usage is TRBV6-5 and J usage is TRBJ2-2; D is unclear. This CDR3 has 15 residues. From germline, CDR1 is MNHEY and CDR2 SVGAGI. V lost 4 bases, J lost 4 bases, and 13 bases lay in between. The CDR3 sequence is CASSLRVNPTGELFF. For the CDR3, the DNA is TGTGCCAGCAGTTTACGGGTGAACCCCACCGGGGAGCTGTTTTTT.

This clone was detected ten times or more. The chain uses TRBV11-2 and TRBJ2-6; TRBD1 matches at 8 bases. This CDR3 has 16 residues. Germline V gives CDR1 SGHAT, CDR2 FQNNGV. The V segment lost 6 bases and the J segment 3 bases; nucleotides outside the gene matches: 7. As DNA, the CDR3 is TGTGCCAGCAGACGGACAGGGCAGTTTGGGGCCAACGTCCTGACTTTC. This encodes CASRRTGQFGANVLTF.

This clone was counted once. V usage is TRBV5-1 and J usage is TRBJ1-6; D is perhaps TRBD1 (6 bases). The germline V gene has CDR1 SGHRS and CDR2 YFSETQ. V gave up 4 bases and J gave up 5 bases, with 10 bases separating them. The CDR3 totals 14 residues. CDR3 DNA sequence: TGCGCCAGCAGCCAGACAGGAAATAATTCACCCCTCCACTTT. Translating gives CASSQTGNNSPLHF.